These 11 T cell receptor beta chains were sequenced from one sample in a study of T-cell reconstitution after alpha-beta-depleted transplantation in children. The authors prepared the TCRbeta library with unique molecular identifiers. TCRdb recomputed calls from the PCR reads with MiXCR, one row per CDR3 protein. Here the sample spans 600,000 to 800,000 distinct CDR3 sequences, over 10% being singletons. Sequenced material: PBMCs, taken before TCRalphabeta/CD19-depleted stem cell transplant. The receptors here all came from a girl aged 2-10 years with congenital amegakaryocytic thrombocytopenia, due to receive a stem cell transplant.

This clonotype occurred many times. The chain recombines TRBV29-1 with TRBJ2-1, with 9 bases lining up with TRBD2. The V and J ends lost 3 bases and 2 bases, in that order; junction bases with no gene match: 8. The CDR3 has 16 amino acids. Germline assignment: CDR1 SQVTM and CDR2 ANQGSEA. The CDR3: CSVEGGRDTTYNEQFF. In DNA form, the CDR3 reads TGCAGCGTTGAGGGCGGGAGGGATACAACCTACAATGAGCAGTTCTTC.

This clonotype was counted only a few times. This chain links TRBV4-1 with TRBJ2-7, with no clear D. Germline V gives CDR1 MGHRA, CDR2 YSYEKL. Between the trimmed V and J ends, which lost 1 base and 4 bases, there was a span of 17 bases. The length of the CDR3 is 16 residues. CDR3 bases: TGCGCCAGCAGCCAAGCTCAATCGTCAGGACGGTACGAGCAGTACTTC. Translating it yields CASSQAQSSGRYEQYF.

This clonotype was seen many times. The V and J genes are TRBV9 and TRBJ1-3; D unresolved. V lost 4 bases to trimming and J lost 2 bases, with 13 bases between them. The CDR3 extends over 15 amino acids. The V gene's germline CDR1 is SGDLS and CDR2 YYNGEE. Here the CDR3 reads CASSSYMVTGNTIYF. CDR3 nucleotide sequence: TGTGCCAGCAGCTCCTATATGGTAACTGGAAACACCATATATTTT.

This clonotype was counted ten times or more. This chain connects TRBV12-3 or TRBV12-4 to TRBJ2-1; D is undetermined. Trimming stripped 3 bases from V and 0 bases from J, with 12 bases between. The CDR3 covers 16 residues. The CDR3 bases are TGTGCCAGCAGTTTGATATTGGGCAGCTCCTACAATGAGCAGTTCTTC. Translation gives CASSLILGSSYNEQFF.

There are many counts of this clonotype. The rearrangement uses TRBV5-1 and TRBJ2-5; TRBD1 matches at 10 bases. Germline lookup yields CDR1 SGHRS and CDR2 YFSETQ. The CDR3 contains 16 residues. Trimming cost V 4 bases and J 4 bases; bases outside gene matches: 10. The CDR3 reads CASSPETGGLRETQYF. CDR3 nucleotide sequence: TGCGCCAGCAGCCCGGAGACAGGGGGCTTGCGAGAGACCCAGTACTTC.

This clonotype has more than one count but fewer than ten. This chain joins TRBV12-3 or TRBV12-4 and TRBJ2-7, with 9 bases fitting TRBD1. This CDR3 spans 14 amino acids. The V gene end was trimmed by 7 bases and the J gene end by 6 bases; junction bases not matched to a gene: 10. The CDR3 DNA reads TGTGCCAGCAAACCGACAGGGGGAGGGGGCGAGCAGTACTTC. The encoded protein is CASKPTGGGGEQYF.

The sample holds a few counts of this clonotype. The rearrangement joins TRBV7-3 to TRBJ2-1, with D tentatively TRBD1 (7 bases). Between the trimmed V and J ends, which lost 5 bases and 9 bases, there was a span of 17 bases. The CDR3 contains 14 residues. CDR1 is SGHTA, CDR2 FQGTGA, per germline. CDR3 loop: CASSPSGGDSEQFF. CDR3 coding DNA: TGTGCCAGCAGCCCCTCCGGAGGGGACAGTGAGCAGTTCTTC.

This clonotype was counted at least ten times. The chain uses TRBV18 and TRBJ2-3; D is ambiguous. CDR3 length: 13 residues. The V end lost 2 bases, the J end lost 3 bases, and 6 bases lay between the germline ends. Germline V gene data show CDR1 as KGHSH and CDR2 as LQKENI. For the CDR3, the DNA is TGTGCCAGCTCACCAGGGTTGACAGATACGCAGTATTTT. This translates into CASSPGLTDTQYF.

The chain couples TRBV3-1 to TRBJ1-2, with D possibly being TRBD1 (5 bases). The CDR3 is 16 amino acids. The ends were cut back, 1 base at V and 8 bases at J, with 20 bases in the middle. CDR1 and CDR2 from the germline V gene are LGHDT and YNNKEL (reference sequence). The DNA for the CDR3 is TGTGCCAGCAGCCAAGGGGCAGTAGGGGAGGTATTCGGCTACACCTTC. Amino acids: CASSQGAVGEVFGYTF.

CDR3 amino acids: CASSQRRGKETQYF. CDR3 DNA: TGTGCCAGCAGCCAGCGGCGAGGGAAAGAGACCCAGTACTTC. The rearrangement joins TRBV3-1 to TRBJ2-5; D may be TRBD2 (5 bases). Germline loops: CDR1 LGHDT, CDR2 YNNKEL (reference sequence). Trimming removed 3 bases at V and 3 bases at J, with 11 bases between. The CDR3 spans 14 residues.

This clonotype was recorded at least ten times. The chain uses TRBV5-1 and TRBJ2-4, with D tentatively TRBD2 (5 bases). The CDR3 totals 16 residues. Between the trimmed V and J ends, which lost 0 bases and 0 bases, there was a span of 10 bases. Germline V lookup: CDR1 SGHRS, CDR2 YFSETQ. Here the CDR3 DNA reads TGCGCCAGCAGCTTGGTTTCTAGCAGAGCCAAAAACATTCAGTACTTC. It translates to CASSLVSSRAKNIQYF.